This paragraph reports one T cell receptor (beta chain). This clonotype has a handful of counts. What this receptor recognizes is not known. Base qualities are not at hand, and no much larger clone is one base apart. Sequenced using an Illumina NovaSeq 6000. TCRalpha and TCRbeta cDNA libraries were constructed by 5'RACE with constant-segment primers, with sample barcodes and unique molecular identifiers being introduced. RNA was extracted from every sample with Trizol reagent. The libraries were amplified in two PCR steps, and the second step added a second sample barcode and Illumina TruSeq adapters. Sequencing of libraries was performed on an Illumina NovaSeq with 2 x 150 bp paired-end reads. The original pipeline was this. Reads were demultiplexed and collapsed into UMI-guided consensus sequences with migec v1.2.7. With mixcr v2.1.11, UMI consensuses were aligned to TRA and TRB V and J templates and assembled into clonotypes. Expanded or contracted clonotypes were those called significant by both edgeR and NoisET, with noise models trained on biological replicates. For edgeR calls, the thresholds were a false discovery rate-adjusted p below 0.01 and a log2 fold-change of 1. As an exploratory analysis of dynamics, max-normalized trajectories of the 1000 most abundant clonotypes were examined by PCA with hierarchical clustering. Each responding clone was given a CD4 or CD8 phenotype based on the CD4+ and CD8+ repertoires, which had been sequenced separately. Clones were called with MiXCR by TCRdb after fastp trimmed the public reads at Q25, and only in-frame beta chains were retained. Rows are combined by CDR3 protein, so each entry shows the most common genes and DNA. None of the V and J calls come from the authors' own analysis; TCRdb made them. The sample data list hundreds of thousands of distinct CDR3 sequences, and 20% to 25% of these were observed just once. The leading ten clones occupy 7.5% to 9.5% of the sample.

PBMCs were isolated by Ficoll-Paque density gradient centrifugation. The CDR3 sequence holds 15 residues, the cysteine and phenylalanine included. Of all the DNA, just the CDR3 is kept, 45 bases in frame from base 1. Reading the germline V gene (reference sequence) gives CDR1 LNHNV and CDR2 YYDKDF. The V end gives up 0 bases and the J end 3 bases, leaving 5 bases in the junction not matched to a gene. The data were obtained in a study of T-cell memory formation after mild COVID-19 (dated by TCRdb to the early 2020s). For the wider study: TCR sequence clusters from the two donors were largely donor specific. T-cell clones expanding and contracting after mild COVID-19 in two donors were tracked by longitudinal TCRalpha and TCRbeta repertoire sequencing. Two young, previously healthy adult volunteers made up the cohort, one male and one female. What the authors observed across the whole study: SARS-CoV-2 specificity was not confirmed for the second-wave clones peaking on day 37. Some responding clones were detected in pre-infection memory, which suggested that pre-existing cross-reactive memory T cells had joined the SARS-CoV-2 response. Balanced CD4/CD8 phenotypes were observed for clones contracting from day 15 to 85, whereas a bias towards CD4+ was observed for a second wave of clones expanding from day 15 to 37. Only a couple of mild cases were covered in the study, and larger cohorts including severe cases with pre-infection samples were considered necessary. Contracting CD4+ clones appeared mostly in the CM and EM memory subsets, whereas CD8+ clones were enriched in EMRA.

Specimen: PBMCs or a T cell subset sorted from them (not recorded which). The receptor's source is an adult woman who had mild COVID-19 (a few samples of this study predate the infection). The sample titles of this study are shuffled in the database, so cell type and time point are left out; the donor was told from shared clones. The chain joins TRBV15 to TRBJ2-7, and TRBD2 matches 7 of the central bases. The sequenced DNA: TGTGCCACCAGCAGAGAGCTAGCGGTTGTCTACGAGCAGTACTTC. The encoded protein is CATSRELAVVYEQYF.